The clone carrying this TCR beta chain has just one count. Its cognate antigen is unknown. This record comes from a study of blood T cells in healthy people across ages. Study summary: Per two T cells, template switching captured roughly one barcoded beta molecule. Findings and caveats of the study: Per million T cells, the diversity of TCR beta decreased roughly linearly as age advanced.

Peripheral blood was drawn, ten milliliters per donor. V was cut by 0 bases and J by 11 bases, with 17 bases left in between. Germline V gives CDR1 SGHRS, CDR2 YFSETQ. The CDR3 runs to 14 residues. Primed by a sample-barcoded 5' primer and a J-beta primer mix, a second PCR proceeded for 7 to 11 cycles. Each cDNA was tagged by a template-switch adaptor containing 12 random nucleotides. TCRdb analysed the 5' RACE reads with MiXCR anew, one entry per CDR3 protein. In the table there are some 1.5 million distinct CDR3 sequences, approximately 28% of which are singletons. The clonotype was recovered from a woman aged 25 to 45 in good health. The sample comprised blood. This chain connects TRBV5-1 to TRBJ2-5; TRBD1 might be the D (5 bases). CDR3 region: CASSLEGAFGEQYF. CDR3 nucleotide sequence: TGCGCCAGCAGCTTGGAAGGGGCTTTTGGAGAGCAGTACTTC. Full variable domain (missing parts from reference TRBV5-1 and TRBJ2-5): KAGVTQTPRYLIKTRGQQVTLSCSPISGHRSVSWYQQTPGQGLQFLFEYFSETQRNKGNFPGRFSGRQFSNSRSEMNVSTLELGDSALYLCASSLEGAFGEQYFGPGTRLLVL.